This T cell receptor beta chain was sequenced for a study of blood T cell repertoires in COVID-19. Study at large: Material from acute and convalescent COVID-19 was sourced from the United States, Italy and Spain. Sample material is recorded as cDNA or gDNA derived from T cells, B-cell-depleted T cells, or PBMCs.

Repertoires were generated with immunoSEQ multiplex PCR, while TCRdb's copy carries only in-frame clones and drops some. The top ten hold about 4% of the sample, which has a few hundred thousand clones, 86% seen once. CDR3 length: 15 amino acids. The V gene lost 1 base and the J gene lost 5 bases, with 15 bases spanning the gap. Germline V lookup: CDR1 SGHTA, CDR2 FQGNSA. The TCR comes from a man younger than 35 with active or convalescent COVID-19. The rearrangement links TRBV7-2 to TRBJ2-7; D perhaps matches TRBD2 (6 bases). The specimen sequenced was peripheral blood. CDR3 region: CASSLVASESNEQYF. CDR3 bases: TGTGCCAGCAGCTTAGTAGCTAGCGAGTCTAACGAGCAGTACTTC.